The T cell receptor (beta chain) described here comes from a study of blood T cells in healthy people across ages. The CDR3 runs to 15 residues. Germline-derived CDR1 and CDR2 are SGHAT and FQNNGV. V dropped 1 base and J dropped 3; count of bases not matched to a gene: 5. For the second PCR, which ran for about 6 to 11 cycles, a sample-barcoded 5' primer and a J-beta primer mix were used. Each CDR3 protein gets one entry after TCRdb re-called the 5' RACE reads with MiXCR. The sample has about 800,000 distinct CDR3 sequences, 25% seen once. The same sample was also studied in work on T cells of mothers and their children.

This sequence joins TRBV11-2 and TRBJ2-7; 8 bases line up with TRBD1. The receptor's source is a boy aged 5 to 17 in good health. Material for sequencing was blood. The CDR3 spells CASSLVTGVVYEQYF. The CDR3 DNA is TGTGCCAGCAGCTTAGTGACAGGGGTCGTCTACGAGCAGTACTTC. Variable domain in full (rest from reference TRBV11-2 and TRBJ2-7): EAGVAQSPRYKIIEKRQSVAFWCNPISGHATLYWYQQILGQGPKLLIQFQNNGVVDDSQLPKDRFSAERLKGVDSTLKIQPAKLEDSAVYLCASSLVTGVVYEQYFGPGTRLTVT.